The present entry profiles one TCR beta chain with its context. Its specificity is unknown. The table came from immunoSEQ multiplex PCR; TCRdb's copy has only in-frame clones and leaves some out. The sample lists approximately 340,000 clones; 67% were seen once. The data are from a study of cytotoxic CD8 clonotypes in ibrutinib-treated CLL. About the study: For this cohort, patients were roughly 10 relapsed/refractory and about 16 treatment-naive, while 17 were IGHV unmutated. Findings and caveats of the study: The times at which samples were taken varied between sustained-remission and progressing patients. Starting clonality was above that of age-matched healthy donors and tracked circulating CD8+ T-cell counts.

The authors obtained around 2 micrograms of genomic DNA from cryopreserved PBMCs for TCR beta libraries. The CDR3 is 12 residues long. The V end lost 3 bases, the J end lost 9 bases, and 9 bases lay between the germline ends. Germline V gene sequence: CDR1 KGHSH, CDR2 LQKENI. This receptor was obtained from a human donor with chronic lymphocytic leukemia. Sample: PBMCs, taken after 36 months of ibrutinib treatment. V and J are TRBV18 and TRBJ2-1; D gene ambiguous. The CDR3 spells CASSPPLGEQFF. The CDR3 region has the DNA TGTGCCAGCTCACCCCCCCTTGGTGAGCAGTTCTTC.